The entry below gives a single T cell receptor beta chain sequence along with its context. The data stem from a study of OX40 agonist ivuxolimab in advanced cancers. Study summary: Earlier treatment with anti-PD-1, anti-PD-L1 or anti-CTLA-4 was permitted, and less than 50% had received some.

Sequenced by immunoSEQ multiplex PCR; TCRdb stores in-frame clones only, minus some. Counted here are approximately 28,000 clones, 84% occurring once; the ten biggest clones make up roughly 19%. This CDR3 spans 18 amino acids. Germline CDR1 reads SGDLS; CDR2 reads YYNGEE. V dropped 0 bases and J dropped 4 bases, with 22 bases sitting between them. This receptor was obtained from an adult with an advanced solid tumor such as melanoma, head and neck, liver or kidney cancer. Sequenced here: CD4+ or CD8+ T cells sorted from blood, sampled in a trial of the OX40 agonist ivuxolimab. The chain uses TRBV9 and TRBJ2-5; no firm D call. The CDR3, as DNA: TGTGCCAGCAGCGTAGAGGTAATGACTGCAAAGTGGGGAGAGACCCAGTACTTC. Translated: CASSVEVMTAKWGETQYF.